This TCR beta chain was identified during a study of blood T cells in healthy people across ages. This clonotype was counted many times. Through a sample-barcoded 5' primer and a J-beta primer mix, a second PCR was run for roughly 7 to 12 cycles. TCRdb itself ran the 5' RACE reads through MiXCR, one entry per CDR3 protein. The sample carries around 990,000 distinct CDR3 sequences, more than 30% recorded once. Each donor gave roughly 10 milliliters of peripheral blood. The CDR3 spans 15 residues. Germline V gene lookup returns CDR1 LGHNA and CDR2 YNFKEQ. The germline V and J ends were trimmed by 0 bases and 1 base, with 9 bases remaining between them.

V is TRBV4-2 and J is TRBJ2-5, with D unclear. Sequencing was carried out using blood. The receptor's source is a man between 18 and 29 years old in good health. The CDR3 region is CASSQDLAAQETQYF. The CDR3 bases are TGTGCCAGCAGCCAAGATCTGGCAGCCCAAGAGACCCAGTACTTC.